The 10 T cell receptor beta chains below come from one sample, sequenced in a study of T-cell memory formation after mild COVID-19. Each CDR3 protein gets one entry after TCRdb re-called the 5' RACE reads with MiXCR. The table lists about 360,000 distinct CDR3 sequences, around 14% of them singletons. The sequencing input was PBMCs or a T cell subset sorted from them (not recorded which). These receptors were obtained from a man between 18 and 35 years old who had mild COVID-19 (a few samples of this study predate the infection). Cell type and time point are not known.

This clonotype was detected only a few times. J is TRBJ2-3 and V is TRBV20-1; D ambiguous. Germline V CDR1 and CDR2: DFQATT, SNEGSKA (reference sequence). The CDR3 has 13 residues. Between the trimmed V and J ends, which lost 1 base and 0 bases, there was a span of 5 bases. Here the CDR3 DNA reads TGCAGTGCTAGAGTCGGGAGCACAGATACGCAGTATTTT. Its protein product is CSARVGSTDTQYF.

The chain carries TRBV6-1 and TRBJ1-5; TRBD1 agrees at 7 bases. This CDR3 is built from 14 residues. V was pared by 7 bases and J by 2 bases, with 5 bases of the junction left unmatched. CDR1 is MNHNS and CDR2 is SASEGT in the germline V gene. The chain's CDR3 is CASILGGGNQPQHF. The CDR3 DNA sequence: TGTGCCAGCATTTTAGGGGGCGGCAATCAGCCCCAGCATTTT.

This clonotype was detected a few times. The chain carries TRBV5-4 and TRBJ2-1; 13 bases line up with TRBD2. Germline V gene data show CDR1 as SGHNT and CDR2 as YYREEE (reference sequence). V lost 1 base and J lost 8; bases outside the gene matches: 6. The CDR3 is made up of 16 amino acids. CDR3 sequence reads: CASSLFTSGGAHEQFF. The CDR3 DNA follows: TGTGCCAGCAGCTTGTTCACTAGCGGGGGGGCCCATGAGCAGTTCTTC.

This clonotype was seen ten or more times. DNA for the CDR3: TGTGCCAGCAGCTTGCCAGGCGCGGGCGGCTACACCTTC. Protein product: CASSLPGAGGYTF. The chain joins TRBV5-6 to TRBJ1-2; unclear D gene. In germline, CDR1 is SGHDT, CDR2 YYEEEE. CDR3 length equals 13 residues. Trimming shortened V by 1 base and J by 8 bases, and 12 bases separated the two germline ends. Based on the CDR3 plus reference TRBV5-6 and TRBJ1-2, the full variable domain is DAGVTQSPTHLIKTRGQQVTLRCSPKSGHDTVSWYQQALGQGPQFIFQYYEEEERQRGNFPDRFSGHQFPNYSSELNVNALLLGDSALYLCASSLPGAGGYTFGSGTRLTVV.

The CDR3 DNA is TGTGCCAGCAGCTTGTCCGTAGCGGGGGAACTAGGTACGCAGTATTTT. As protein: CASSLSVAGELGTQYF. The V gene is TRBV11-3, the J gene TRBJ2-3; 9 nucleotides agree with TRBD2. The CDR3 has 16 residues. Germline loops: CDR1 SGHNT, CDR2 YENEEA. V trimming: 3 bases; J trimming: 8 bases; junction bases outside the gene matches: 12.

Notes on this clonotype: A much larger clone sits a single nucleotide away, making a read error possible. In DNA form, the CDR3 reads TGTGCCAGCAGTTACCCGGGACAGGGCTACGAGCAGTACTTC. Amino acids: CASSYPGQGYEQYF. The chain employs TRBV6-2 or TRBV6-3 and TRBJ2-7; 9 nucleotides agree with TRBD1. J was trimmed by 3 bases and V by 2 bases; bases with no gene match: 2. The germline CDR1 and CDR2 sequences are MNHEY and SVGEGT. The CDR3 runs 14 residues.

This chain connects TRBV11-2 to TRBJ2-5; D is tentatively TRBD1 or TRBD2 (5 bases each). V lost 1 base to trimming and J lost 6 bases, with 9 bases between them. CDR1 is SGHAT, CDR2 FQNNGV, per germline. The length of the CDR3 is 13 residues. CDR3 bases: TGTGCCAGCAGCTTAGTTCAGGGACAGACCCAGTACTTC. This translates into CASSLVQGQTQYF.

In its sample, this clonotype was seen a few times. This chain connects TRBV5-4 to TRBJ1-3, with TRBD1 as a possible D gene (5 bases). V was pared by 4 bases and J by 0 bases, with 11 bases between. This CDR3 spans 15 amino acids. The V gene's germline CDR1 is SGHNT and CDR2 YYREEE (reference sequence). The CDR3 loop reads CASSLSGGSGNTIYF. The DNA of the CDR3 is TGTGCCAGCAGCCTGAGTGGGGGCTCTGGAAACACCATATATTTT.

This clonotype was seen a handful of times. The genes are TRBV28 and TRBJ1-3; TRBD1 matches at 7 bases. V shed 5 bases and J 2 bases; nucleotides not matched to a gene: 9. The germline CDR1 and CDR2 sequences are MDHEN and SYDVKM. The CDR3 consists of 16 residues. CDR3 loop: CASSPGGVSAGNTIYF. In nucleotides, the CDR3 is TGTGCCAGCAGTCCAGGGGGGGTTTCAGCTGGAAACACCATATATTTT.

CDR3 nucleotide sequence: TGTGCCAGCAGCTTAGCCTTACAGCCAAACATTCAGTACTTC. Protein sequence: CASSLALQPNIQYF. This rearrangement joins TRBV11-1 to TRBJ2-4, with unresolved D. This CDR3 spans 14 amino acids. V was trimmed by 0 bases and J by 6 bases, leaving 9 bases between them. Germline V gene sequence: CDR1 SGHAT, CDR2 FQDESV (reference sequence).